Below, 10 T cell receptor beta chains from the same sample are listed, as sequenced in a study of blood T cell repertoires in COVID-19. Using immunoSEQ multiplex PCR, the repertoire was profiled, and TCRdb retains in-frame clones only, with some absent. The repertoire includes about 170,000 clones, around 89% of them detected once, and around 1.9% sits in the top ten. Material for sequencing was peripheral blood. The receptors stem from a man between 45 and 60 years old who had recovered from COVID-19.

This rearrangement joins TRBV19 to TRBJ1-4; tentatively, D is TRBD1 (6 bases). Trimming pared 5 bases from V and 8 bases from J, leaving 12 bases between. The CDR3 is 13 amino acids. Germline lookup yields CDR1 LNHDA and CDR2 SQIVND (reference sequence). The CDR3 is CASSLPGTEKLFF. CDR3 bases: TGTGCCAGTAGTCTCCCCGGGACAGAAAAACTGTTTTTT.

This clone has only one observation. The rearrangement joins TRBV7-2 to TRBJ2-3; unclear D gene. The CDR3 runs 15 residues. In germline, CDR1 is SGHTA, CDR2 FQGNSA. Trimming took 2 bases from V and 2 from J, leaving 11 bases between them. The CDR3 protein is CASSLRVAFTDTQYF. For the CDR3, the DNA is TGTGCCAGCAGCTTAAGAGTAGCCTTCACAGATACGCAGTATTTT.

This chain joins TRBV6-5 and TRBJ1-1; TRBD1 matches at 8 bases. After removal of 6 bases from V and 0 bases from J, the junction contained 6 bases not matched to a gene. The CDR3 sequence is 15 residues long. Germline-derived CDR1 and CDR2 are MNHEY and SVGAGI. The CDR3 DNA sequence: TGTGCCAGCAGCCTTCAGGGGGCCATGAACACTGAAGCTTTCTTT. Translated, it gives CASSLQGAMNTEAFF.

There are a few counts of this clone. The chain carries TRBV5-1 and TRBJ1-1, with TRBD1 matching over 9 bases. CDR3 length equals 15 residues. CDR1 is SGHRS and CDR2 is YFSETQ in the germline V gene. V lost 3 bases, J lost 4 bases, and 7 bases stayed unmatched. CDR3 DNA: TGCGCCAGCAGCTCCCAGGGACAGGGCGGCACTGAAGCTTTCTTT. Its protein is CASSSQGQGGTEAFF.

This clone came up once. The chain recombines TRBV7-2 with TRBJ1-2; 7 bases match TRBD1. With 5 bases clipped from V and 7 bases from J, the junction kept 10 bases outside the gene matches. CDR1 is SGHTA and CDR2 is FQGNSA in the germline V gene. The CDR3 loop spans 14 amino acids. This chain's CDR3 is CASSLRQGPSGYTF. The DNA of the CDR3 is TGTGCCAGCAGCCTAAGACAGGGCCCCAGTGGCTACACCTTC.

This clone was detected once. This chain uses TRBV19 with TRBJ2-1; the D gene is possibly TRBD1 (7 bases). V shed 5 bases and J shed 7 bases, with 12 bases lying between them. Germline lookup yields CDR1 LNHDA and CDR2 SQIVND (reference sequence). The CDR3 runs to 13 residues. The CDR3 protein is CASSAGGRNEQFF. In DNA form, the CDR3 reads TGTGCCAGTAGTGCAGGGGGGCGGAATGAGCAGTTCTTC.

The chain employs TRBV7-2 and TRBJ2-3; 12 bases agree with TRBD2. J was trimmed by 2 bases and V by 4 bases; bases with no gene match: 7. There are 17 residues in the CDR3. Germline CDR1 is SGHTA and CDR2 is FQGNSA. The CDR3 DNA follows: TGTGCCAGCAGCTCTGTTGGGACTAGCGGGTCCACAGATACGCAGTATTTT. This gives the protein CASSSVGTSGSTDTQYF.

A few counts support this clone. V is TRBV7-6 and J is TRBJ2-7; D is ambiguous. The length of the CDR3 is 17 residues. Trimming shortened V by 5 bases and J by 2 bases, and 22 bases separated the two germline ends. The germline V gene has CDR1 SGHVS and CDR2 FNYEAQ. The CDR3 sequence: CASSRSHPETIAYEQYF. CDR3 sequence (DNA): TGTGCCAGCAGCCGATCCCACCCCGAGACAATTGCCTACGAGCAGTACTTC.

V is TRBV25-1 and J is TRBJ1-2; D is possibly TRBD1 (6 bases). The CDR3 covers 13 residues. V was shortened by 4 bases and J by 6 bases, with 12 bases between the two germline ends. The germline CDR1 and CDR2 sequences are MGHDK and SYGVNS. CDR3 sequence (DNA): TGTGCCAGCAGTGCGCGGGGGCGGGATGGCTACACCTTC. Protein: CASSARGRDGYTF.

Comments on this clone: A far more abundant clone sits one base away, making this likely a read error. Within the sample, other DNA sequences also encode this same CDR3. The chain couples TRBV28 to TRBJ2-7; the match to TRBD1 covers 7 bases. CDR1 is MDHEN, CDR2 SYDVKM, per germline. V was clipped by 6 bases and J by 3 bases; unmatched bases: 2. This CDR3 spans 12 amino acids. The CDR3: CASSRTGYEQYF. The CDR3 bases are TGTGCCAGCAGCCGGACAGGCTACGAGCAGTACTTC.